The clone carrying this T cell receptor (beta chain) was counted only a few times. Its antigen is undetermined. These data originate in a study of cytotoxic CD8 clonotypes in ibrutinib-treated CLL. Study-level information: The patient breakdown showed 11 relapsed/refractory and under 16 treatment-naive cases, with approximately 18 IGHV unmutated.

Study-level findings and limits: Clonality was elevated at ibrutinib response and had returned toward baseline at progression. Once treatment began, public clonotypes, which were uncommon, contracted or stayed stable.

Sequencing used immunoSEQ multiplex PCR; TCRdb keeps in-frame clones, though not all of them. The sample consists of over 140,000 clones, over 75% of them appearing once. Trimming left V 4 bases short and J 2 bases short, with 13 bases between. This CDR3 has 15 amino acids. Germline values: CDR1 LGHNA, CDR2 YNFKEQ. The chain uses TRBV4-2 and TRBJ2-3, with D possibly TRBD2 on 6 matching bases. This specimen was PBMCs, taken after 36 months of ibrutinib treatment. This clonotype was obtained from a human donor with chronic lymphocytic leukemia. The CDR3 here is CASSRERAYTDTQYF. The CDR3 nucleotides read TGTGCCAGCAGCCGCGAGCGGGCCTACACAGATACGCAGTATTTT.